This section outlines one T cell receptor beta chain sequence together with its context. This clonotype was counted ten times or more. It lacks a known antigen. Nothing much larger sits one base from this clone, and base qualities are not available. The CDR3, cysteine through phenylalanine, is 16 amino acids long. The kept DNA is CDR3 alone, 48 bases in frame from the first base. Deletion took 2 bases off V and 6 bases off J, with a span of 17 bases between the germline ends. The germline V gene specifies MNHEY as CDR1 and SVGEGT as CDR2. This entry comes from a study of T cell repertoires in cytomegalovirus infection (dated by TCRdb to between 2017 and 2020). Notes on the research overall: Because public TCR beta signatures pointed to carriage of CMV infection together with the matching HLA type, the HLA type of each donor mattered for the analysis. Study-level results and caveats: In both this cohort and an independent roughly 400-donor cohort, the cumulative frequency of public TCR beta family members distinguished carriers of CMV infection plus the relevant HLA type. In the ex vivo response, HLA-C-restricted CMV-specific TCR beta clonotypes were dominant, and in two of eight donors the single most frequent clonotype came from this HLA-C-restricted group.

The sequencer was an Illumina HiSeq 1500. TCRdb reran the public reads through fastp at Q25 and MiXCR, keeping productive beta chains. Here each entry gathers all rows of one CDR3 protein and keeps the most common genes and DNA. This sample gives roughly 280,000 distinct CDR3 sequences in total; roughly an eighth of them show up just once. The top ten hold 7% to 9.5% of the sample. The rearrangement combines TRBV6-2 or TRBV6-3 with TRBJ1-5, with the D segment identity uncertain. This receptor was taken from a human donor in good health (CMV status not recorded). Some clones in this sample may be carry-over from other donors' samples. What was sequenced was PBMCs. The CDR3 reads CASSYKVGLGSQPQHF. The sequence in DNA is TGTGCCAGCAGTTACAAGGTAGGGCTGGGAAGTCAGCCCCAGCATTTT.